Presented here are 9 T cell receptor beta chains from one specimen sequenced in a study of blood T cell repertoires in COVID-19 (TCRdb year 2020). Receptor amplification or capture employed the immunoSEQ multiplex PCR assay. TCRdb mirrors the immuneACCESS table, restricted to in-frame sequences. Some clones are absent from its copies; in checked studies, under half trace to an unresolved V gene, and the reason for the others is unknown. The sample contains more than 85,000 clones, approximately 90% of them found a single time. The biggest ten clones account for about 2.7% of the sample. The material sequenced was peripheral blood. Receptors were obtained from a woman of 80 years or more with acute or convalescent COVID-19.

The chain combines TRBV29-1 with TRBJ2-3, with D possibly being TRBD2 (6 bases). The germline CDR1 and CDR2 sequences are SQVTM and ANQGSEA. The CDR3 length is 13 residues. Trimming left V 6 bases short and J 1 base short, with 11 bases between. The CDR3 nucleotides are TGCAGCGTCGCGGGGATAGGCACAGATACGCAGTATTTT. Translating it yields CSVAGIGTDTQYF.

This clone showed up just a few times. The gene calls are TRBV6-2 or TRBV6-3 and TRBJ2-2; 8 nucleotides align to TRBD2. Germline V gives CDR1 MNHEY, CDR2 SVGEGT. V was pared by 6 bases and J by 7 bases, with 10 bases of the junction left unmatched. This CDR3 is 15 amino acids long. The CDR3 DNA reads TGTGCCAGCAGCCAAAAGCGGGGGAGATTCGGGGAGCTGTTTTTT. Translating it yields CASSQKRGRFGELFF.

This sequence joins TRBV7-2 and TRBJ1-5; tentative D call: TRBD1 (5 bases). Germline CDR1 reads SGHTA; CDR2 reads FQGNSA. The CDR3 is 14 residues long. The germline V and J ends were trimmed by 2 bases and 7 bases, with 12 bases remaining between them. The chain's CDR3 is CASSLLGGGQPQHF. The CDR3 DNA sequence: TGTGCCAGCAGCTTATTGGGGGGTGGGCAGCCCCAGCATTTT.

The gene calls are TRBV10-1 and TRBJ1-1; TRBD1 agrees at 10 bases. The germline CDR1 and CDR2 sequences are WNHNN and SYGVQD (reference sequence). Trimming cost V 0 bases and J 1 base; bases outside gene matches: 8. The CDR3 is 18 amino acids. The CDR3 DNA sequence: TGCGCCAGCAGTGAGTCGACAGGGGGCGAAGAGGAGAACACTGAAGCTTTCTTT. It is translated as CASSESTGGEEENTEAFF.

The genes are TRBV11-2 and TRBJ2-7; a possible D gene is TRBD1 (7 bases). The germline V gene encodes CDR1 SGHAT and CDR2 FQNNGV. V lost 5 bases and J lost 1, with 15 bases in between. This CDR3 has 15 amino acids. The CDR3 sequence: CASSRLPGGSYEQYF. CDR3 in DNA: TGTGCCAGCAGCCGCCTCCCAGGGGGGTCCTACGAGCAGTACTTC.

The chain links TRBV3-1 (or the pseudogene TRBV3-2) to TRBJ2-1, with TRBD2 identical over 13 bases. The CDR3 is made up of 16 amino acids. Germline V gives CDR1 LGHDT, CDR2 YNNKEL (reference sequence). J gave up 7 bases and V 4 bases, and 7 bases lay outside the gene matches. CDR3 region: CASSRLAGGRGNEQFF. As DNA, the CDR3 is TGTGCCAGCAGCCGACTAGCGGGGGGCCGAGGGAATGAGCAGTTCTTC.

The gene calls are TRBV28 and TRBJ2-1, with 8 bases matching TRBD1. CDR1 and CDR2 from the germline V gene are MDHEN and SYDVKM. The CDR3 runs 16 residues. Trimming at V came to 6 bases and at J to 2 bases, leaving 9 bases not matched to a gene. This CDR3 is CASSYGQGLTYNEQFF. Written as DNA, the CDR3 is TGTGCCAGCAGCTACGGACAGGGATTAACCTACAATGAGCAGTTCTTC.

The chain uses TRBV10-2 and TRBJ1-2; 7 nucleotides line up with TRBD1. V was pared by 6 bases and J by 4 bases, with 8 bases of the junction left unmatched. The V gene's germline CDR1 is WSHSY and CDR2 SAAADI. The CDR3 runs to 14 residues. The CDR3 sequence: CASRLGQTFYGYTF. For the CDR3, the DNA is TGCGCCAGCAGGCTGGGACAGACCTTCTATGGCTACACCTTC.

This chain links TRBV18 with TRBJ2-1, with TRBD2 matching over 13 bases. Trimming cost V 3 bases and J 3 bases; bases outside gene matches: 8. This CDR3 comprises 18 residues. Germline V gene data show CDR1 as KGHSH and CDR2 as LQKENI. This CDR3 reads CASSPPLAGGQFYNEQFF. CDR3 DNA: TGTGCCAGCTCACCTCCACTAGCGGGGGGGCAATTCTACAATGAGCAGTTCTTC.